These 22 T cell receptor beta chains were all obtained from the same sample, sequenced in a study of Graves' ophthalmopathy and Graves' hyperthyroidism (dated by TCRdb to the late 2010s). Sequencing used an Illumina HiSeq 2000. For repertoire sequencing, the TCR beta CDR3 regions were amplified from RNA transcripts. The first round of RT-PCR was done with HTBI primers and the Qiagen OneStep RT-PCR kit, and was followed by a second round of multiplex PCR, then size selection and purification. TCRdb itself trimmed the public reads at Q25 with fastp, ran MiXCR and retained productive beta chains. Each CDR3 protein gets just one entry, which takes the most common genes and DNA from the rows behind it. The sample profile shows 150,000 to 200,000 distinct CDR3 sequences; around two fifths of them were found once. Over 7% of the sample belongs to the ten largest clones. What was sequenced was peripheral blood. These receptors came from a man in his thirties or forties with Graves' ophthalmopathy. Donor details come from another sample of the same person, matched by shared clones.

The rearrangement links TRBV6-2 or TRBV6-3 to TRBJ2-7; no clear D gene. The V end was cut by 2 bases, the J end by 5 bases, with 10 bases between. The CDR3 totals 13 residues. Germline CDR1 is MNHEY and CDR2 is SVGEGT. CDR3 DNA: TGTGCCAGCAGTTACCCTGCGTTGGACGAGCAGTACTTC. This encodes CASSYPALDEQYF.

Many counts were recorded for this clonotype. J is TRBJ2-7 and V is TRBV24-1; TRBD2 aligns across 7 bases. This CDR3 comprises 17 residues. The trim removed 7 bases at V and 2 bases at J, leaving 16 bases unmatched. Per germline, CDR1 KGHDR and CDR2 SFDVKD. The CDR3 region has the DNA TGTGCCACCAGCGCCGGGACCGGTCTAGCGGAGACCTACGAGCAGTACTTC. Encoded protein: CATSAGTGLAETYEQYF.

This clonotype has a count of ten or more. V gene TRBV24-1 combines with J gene TRBJ2-5, with D tentatively TRBD1 or TRBD2 (5 bases each). CDR3 length: 16 residues. The V gene lost 3 bases and the J gene lost 3 bases, with 16 bases spanning the gap. The germline CDR1 and CDR2 sequences are KGHDR and SFDVKD. The CDR3 region has the DNA TGTGCCACCAGTGATCCAATCTCTGGGACGGAAGAGACCCAGTACTTC. Translated: CATSDPISGTEETQYF.

This clonotype was seen ten or more times. This rearrangement joins TRBV4-1 to TRBJ1-1, with D possibly matching TRBD1 (6 bases). The germline CDR1 and CDR2 sequences are MGHRA and YSYEKL. The length of the CDR3 is 13 residues. V was clipped by 0 bases and J by 7 bases, with 9 bases between them. CDR3 region: CASSQDLDSEAFF. The CDR3, as DNA: TGCGCCAGCAGCCAAGATCTGGACAGTGAAGCTTTCTTT.

This clonotype has a count of ten or more. The rearrangement joins TRBV7-2 to TRBJ1-3; D is ambiguous. Trimming removed 5 bases from V and 8 bases from J, with 10 bases in between. The CDR3 totals 12 residues. Germline V CDR1 and CDR2: SGHTA, FQGNSA. The CDR3, as DNA: TGTGCCAGCAGCCCTAGTCTACACACCATATATTTT. Residues: CASSPSLHTIYF.

The chain couples TRBV12-3 or TRBV12-4 to TRBJ2-7; D is uncertain. V lost 1 base and J lost 6, with 7 bases in between. The CDR3 is 12 amino acids. The DNA for the CDR3 is TGTGCCAGCAGTTTAGATTTCCTCGAGCAGTACTTC. Residues: CASSLDFLEQYF.

V and J are TRBV27 and TRBJ2-7, with TRBD2 matching 13 bases. Germline-derived CDR1 and CDR2 are MNHEY and SMNVEV (reference sequence). The CDR3 totals 17 residues. With 6 bases clipped from V and 4 bases from J, the junction kept 12 bases outside the gene matches. CDR3 coding DNA: TGTGCCAGCAGGAGGACAGGGGTGACTAGCGGGAGGTACGAGCAGTACTTC. Translating gives CASRRTGVTSGRYEQYF.

The chain links TRBV12-3 or TRBV12-4 to TRBJ2-2, with TRBD1 identical over 7 bases. V lost 4 bases, J lost 7 bases, and 6 bases stayed unmatched. There are 14 residues in the CDR3. CDR3 DNA: TGTGCCAGCAGTTCCCAAAACAGGGGCGGGGAGCTGTTTTTT. It codes for CASSSQNRGGELFF.

This clonotype was counted at least ten times. This chain uses TRBV12-3 or TRBV12-4 with TRBJ2-7; no clear D. With 4 bases removed from V and 7 bases from J, the gap between germline ends came to 11 bases. CDR3 length: 12 residues. CDR3 in DNA: TGTGCCAGCAGTTCCCCTTTGAGGGAGCAGTACTTC. Its protein product is CASSSPLREQYF.

This clonotype was counted many times. The gene calls are TRBV30 and TRBJ1-2, with TRBD1 matching over 11 bases. The CDR3 has 15 amino acids. Germline CDR1 GTSNPN, CDR2 SVGIG (reference sequence). V lost 4 bases and J lost 3; bases outside the gene matches: 7. The CDR3 DNA sequence: TGTGCCTGGACACCGGGACAGGGGGGGGACTATGGCTACACCTTC. This translates into CAWTPGQGGDYGYTF.

The chain uses TRBV6-1 and TRBJ2-7; TRBD2 matches 8 bases. The CDR3 is 14 residues long. Per the germline V gene, CDR1 is MNHNS and CDR2 is SASEGT. Trimming took 6 bases from V and 0 from J; bases not matched to a gene: 4. Here the CDR3 reads CASRERGSSYEQYF. In DNA form, the CDR3 reads TGTGCCAGCAGAGAGCGGGGGAGCTCCTACGAGCAGTACTTC.

This clonotype was found many times. This chain links TRBV29-1 with TRBJ2-7; D call uncertain. The CDR3 covers 11 residues. Germline V gives CDR1 SQVTM, CDR2 ANQGSEA. Trimming left V 2 bases short and J 3 bases short, with 5 bases between. This CDR3 reads CSVENGYEQYF. CDR3 nucleotides: TGCAGCGTTGAAAATGGCTACGAGCAGTACTTC.

This clonotype was detected many times. A much more abundant neighbour one base away suggests this may be a read error. This chain links TRBV28 with TRBJ2-2, with D unresolved. V was shortened by 6 bases and J by 5 bases, with 13 bases between the two germline ends. The CDR3 consists of 14 residues. In germline, CDR1 is MDHEN, CDR2 SYDVKM. CDR3 bases: TGTGCCAGCAGACCGGCTAAGAGTACCGGGGAGCTGTTTTTT. Translating it yields CASRPAKSTGELFF. Together with reference TRBV28 and TRBJ2-2, the CDR3 gives the full variable domain: DVKVTQSSRYLVKRTGEKVFLECVQDMDHENMFWYRQDPGLGLRLIYFSYDVKMKEKGDIPEGYSVSREKKERFSLILESASTNQTSMYLCASRPAKSTGELFFGEGSRLTVL.

This clonotype was observed at least ten times. The rearrangement uses TRBV28 and TRBJ2-6, with 8 positions matching TRBD2. The CDR3 length is 16 residues. Germline CDR1 MDHEN, CDR2 SYDVKM. V shed 8 bases, J shed 0 bases, and the junction held 6 bases outside the gene matches. As DNA, the CDR3 is TGTGCCAGCCACGGGGGGGCCCGCTCTGGGGCCAACGTCCTGACTTTC. Translation gives CASHGGARSGANVLTF.

This clonotype showed up many times. The chain carries TRBV11-2 and TRBJ2-7; perhaps TRBD2 as D (6 bases). Germline lookup yields CDR1 SGHAT and CDR2 FQNNGV. The V end was cut by 5 bases, the J end by 3 bases, with 17 bases between. The CDR3 extends over 15 amino acids. The CDR3: CASSAQWEESYEQYF. CDR3 coding DNA: TGTGCCAGCAGCGCCCAGTGGGAGGAGAGCTACGAGCAGTACTTC.

This clonotype was counted many times. The chain is built from TRBV12-3 or TRBV12-4 and TRBJ1-5; 10 bases match TRBD1. The CDR3 contains 16 residues. The J segment lost 3 bases and the V segment lost 7 bases, leaving 9 bases of the junction unmatched. The CDR3 region is CASNLGTGEFNQPQHF. As DNA, the CDR3 is TGTGCCAGCAACCTGGGGACAGGGGAATTCAATCAGCCCCAGCATTTT.

This clonotype was recorded many times. The gene calls are TRBV30 and TRBJ2-2; D not certain. V was pared by 6 bases and J by 5 bases, with 13 bases between. CDR3 size: 13 residues. CDR1 and CDR2 (germline): GTSNPN, SVGIG (reference sequence). DNA for the CDR3: TGTGCCTGCTCCTTGATGGGGACCGGGGAGCTGTTTTTT. It specifies CACSLMGTGELFF.

This clonotype was seen many times. This chain links TRBV4-3 with TRBJ1-3, with D uncertain. The CDR3 is made up of 15 amino acids. V dropped 0 bases and J dropped 3 bases, with 9 bases sitting between them. Per germline, CDR1 LGHNA and CDR2 YSLEER. The CDR3 loop is CASSQDRSLGNTIYF. CDR3 nucleotide sequence: TGCGCCAGCAGCCAAGATCGCAGTCTTGGAAACACCATATATTTT.

This clonotype was recorded many times. V usage is TRBV7-3 and J usage is TRBJ1-1; the D gene is possibly TRBD1 (5 bases). The CDR3 is 14 residues long. Germline V gene data show CDR1 as SGHTA and CDR2 as FQGTGA. Trimming pared 5 bases from V and 4 bases from J, leaving 14 bases between. The CDR3 DNA reads as TGTGCCAGCAGCCCCCTAGAGGGGACCACTGAAGCTTTCTTT. Translation gives CASSPLEGTTEAFF. Complete variable domain (other parts from reference TRBV7-3 and TRBJ1-1): GAGVSQTPSNKVTEKGKYVELRCDPISGHTALYWYRQSLGQGPEFLIYFQGTGAADDSGLPNDRFFAVRPEGSVSTLKIQRTERGDSAVYLCASSPLEGTTEAFFGQGTRLTVV.

This clonotype was recorded many times. The CDR3 bases are TGTGCCAGCAGTATACAGGGGGTAGCCAAAAACATTCAGTACTTC. Residues: CASSIQGVAKNIQYF. The V and J genes are TRBV28 and TRBJ2-4, with 8 bases identical to TRBD1. This CDR3 is 15 amino acids long. The germline V gene has CDR1 MDHEN and CDR2 SYDVKM. The J segment lost 0 bases and the V segment lost 5 bases, leaving 3 bases of the junction unmatched.

The rearrangement joins TRBV12-3 or TRBV12-4 to TRBJ1-6; no clear D gene. The CDR3 is 12 amino acids. Trimming took 1 base from V and 9 from J, leaving 4 bases between them. The CDR3 loop reads CASSLGGSPLHF. DNA for the CDR3: TGTGCCAGCAGTTTAGGGGGTTCACCCCTCCACTTT.

This clonotype showed up just a few times. V usage is TRBV28 and J usage is TRBJ2-5, with 8 bases that match TRBD2. This CDR3 is built from 15 residues. V lost 7 bases and J lost 5; bases outside the gene matches: 12. Germline V gene data show CDR1 as MDHEN and CDR2 as SYDVKM. CDR3 bases: TGTGCCAGCACTGCGGGGGGCCCAAGCCGGGAGACCCAGTACTTC. This encodes CASTAGGPSRETQYF.